This T cell receptor beta chain was captured by sequencing in a study of T cell responses to AZD1222 COVID-19 vaccine (dated by TCRdb to about 2021). At the level of the whole study: AZD1222 recipients whose second dose came at about 4 weeks and those whose second dose came at about 12 weeks were combined into one group, since spike-specific TCR depth and breadth did not differ between the two schedules. Enrollment into the trials was organized by age into subgroups of 18-55, 56-69 and 70-plus years, and those subgroups contained around 150, 28 and 57 TCR-sequenced participants, respectively. A total of 230 to 250 trial participants underwent TCR sequencing, of whom about 210 received two doses of AZD1222 and some 26 received two doses of the MenACWY control vaccine.

The CDR3 regions of human TCRbeta chains were subjected to immunosequencing. Turning to the authors' computational methods: TCRs in the repertoires were matched against a reference library of SARS-CoV-2-specific TCRs that had been generated with the MIRA antigen-specificity platform. Breadth was defined as the fraction of unique TCRs that were SARS-CoV-2-associated, and depth was defined as the fraction of total T cells that were SARS-CoV-2-associated. Using the MIRA data, each spike-specific TCR was mapped to the spike region that the TCR reacts to and placed in a CD4 or CD8 class. Log10-transformed breadth and depth values were compared by one-way ANOVA with Sidak's multiple comparisons tests. TCRdb took over this immuneACCESS table, retaining in-frame rearrangements with V and J assigned. Such tables are incomplete; in checked studies, under half of the missing clones stem from an unresolved V gene, and the remainder is unexplained. The DNA gave D and trimming, while V, J and clone size come from that table. The sample profile shows roughly 150,000 clones; under 95% of them were found once. The top ten hold roughly 4.6% of the sample.

V lost 7 bases and J lost 4 bases, and the count of bases not matched to a germline gene is 7. The CDR3 spans 15 residues, from the cysteine through the phenylalanine. The CDR3 DNA has 45 bases and is translated from base 1. CDR1 and CDR2, looked up from the germline V gene (reference sequence), are LNHDA and SQIVND. A word on this clone: Its specific antigen is unknown. There are no base qualities to consult, and no much larger clone falls within one base.

The sample's time point, from its label and the paper: baseline before first vaccination. Vaccinee samples came from UK trials COV001 and COV002, including a single-blind randomized controlled phase 2/3 trial of AZD1222 (ChAdOx1 nCoV-19) in healthy adults. For TCRbeta chain sequencing, PBMC samples from trial participants were taken at day 0 and at day 28 after the second dose. Study-wide findings and limitations: Vaccine-associated CD4 TCRs spanned the whole spike protein, with dominant responses in regions 160-218 and 743-854. In the small 56-69-year group, the increase in depth fell short of significance, most likely because of low power. Participants were mostly white British, with more females than males. The authors suggested clonal diversity may have been underestimated. Conclusions about previously exposed vaccinees were limited because only a handful of AZD1222 recipients were SARS-CoV-2 seropositive at baseline. Epitopes outside the regions mutated in the B.1.351 and B.1.1.7 variants were reportedly recognized by nearly half of the unique spike-specific TCRs. Spike-specific TCR breadth and depth rose significantly after two AZD1222 doses compared with day 0 and with MenACWY recipients. No day 14 peak-response samples were available, so repertoires were characterized only after the peak T cell response.

The chain was built from TRBV19 and TRBJ2-2, with 9 middle bases fitting TRBD2. The sequence was collected from an adult in good health. The sample here was peripheral blood, taken on day 0 of AZD1222 vaccination. The nucleotide sequence is TGTGCCAGTAACCCCCGCGGGGGGGCCACCGGGGAGCTGTTTTTT. Its protein is CASNPRGGATGELFF. The full variable domain, with segments outside the CDR3 supplied by the reference TRBV19 and TRBJ2-2 proteins, appears as DGGITQSPKYLFRKEGQNVTLSCEQNLNHDAMYWYRQDPGQGLRLIYYSQIVNDFQKGDIAEGYSVSREKKESFPLTVTSAQKNPTAFYLCASNPRGGATGELFFGEGSRLTVL.